The 2 T cell receptor beta chains given below trace back to one sample, sequenced in a study of cytomegalovirus exposure and HLA in healthy donors. Primers: 60 Vbeta forward and 13 Jbeta reverse. TCRdb's copy holds only in-frame clones and misses some; the assay was immunoSEQ multiplex PCR. The data contain about 64,000 clones, roughly 80% of them singletons. The source material was PBMCs. Every receptor here comes from a male donor in good health and CMV-seropositive.

The chain joins TRBV7-2 to TRBJ2-5; 7 positions match TRBD1. TRBJ2-7 matches the DNA end more closely, so the J call is doubtful. The CDR3 has 13 residues. Germline V gene lookup returns CDR1 SGHTA and CDR2 FQGNSA. The CDR3 bases are TGTGCCAGCAGCTTACAGGGGGTATACGAGCAGTACTTC. Amino acids: CASSLQGVYEQYF.

This chain connects TRBV27 to TRBJ2-1, with 7 bases identical to TRBD1. The CDR3 is 15 residues long. V was pared by 6 bases and J by 1 base, with 6 bases of the junction left unmatched. Germline-derived CDR1 and CDR2 are MNHEY and SMNVEV (reference sequence). The CDR3 DNA is TGTGCCAGCAGCCTCTACAGGGGTTCCTACAATGAGCAGTTCTTC. It is translated as CASSLYRGSYNEQFF.